The table lists the clone carrying this T cell receptor beta chain with a few counts. The data derive from a study of blood T cell repertoires in COVID-19. Clones were read by immunoSEQ multiplex PCR, and TCRdb kept only the in-frame ones, dropping some. The sample carries over 150,000 clones, roughly nine tenths recorded once. The sequenced sample was peripheral blood. This receptor was taken from a young man with acute or convalescent COVID-19.

The CDR3 is CSVKRGLTDTQYF. The CDR3 coding sequence is TGCAGCGTTAAGAGGGGGCTCACAGATACGCAGTATTTT. The chain joins TRBV29-1 to TRBJ2-3, with 7 bases matching TRBD1. The germline V gene has CDR1 SQVTM and CDR2 ANQGSEA. CDR3 length: 13 residues. The ends lost 5 bases at V and 2 bases at J; junction bases unmatched: 4.